What follows is one T cell receptor beta chain and its context. The CDR3 runs to 14 residues. CDR1 LGHDT and CDR2 YNNKEL come from the germline V gene (reference sequence). Germline trimming cut 4 bases from V and 3 bases from J; bases unmatched to any gene: 4. Data came from immunoSEQ multiplex PCR; TCRdb stores just in-frame clones and leaves some out. The table records fewer than 350,000 clones, 85% to 90% of them present only once. This sample stems from a study of blood T cell repertoires in COVID-19. As for the study in general: Sites across the United States, Italy and Spain contributed samples from acute and convalescent COVID-19.

Sequenced sample: peripheral blood. This TCR derives from a woman under 40 with COVID-19, enrolled during active disease. This chain links TRBV3-1 (or the pseudogene TRBV3-2) with TRBJ2-7; 9 bases align to TRBD1. CDR3 nucleotides: TGTGCCAGCAGCCCTAGGGACAGGGTCTACGAGCAGTACTTC. It codes for CASSPRDRVYEQYF.